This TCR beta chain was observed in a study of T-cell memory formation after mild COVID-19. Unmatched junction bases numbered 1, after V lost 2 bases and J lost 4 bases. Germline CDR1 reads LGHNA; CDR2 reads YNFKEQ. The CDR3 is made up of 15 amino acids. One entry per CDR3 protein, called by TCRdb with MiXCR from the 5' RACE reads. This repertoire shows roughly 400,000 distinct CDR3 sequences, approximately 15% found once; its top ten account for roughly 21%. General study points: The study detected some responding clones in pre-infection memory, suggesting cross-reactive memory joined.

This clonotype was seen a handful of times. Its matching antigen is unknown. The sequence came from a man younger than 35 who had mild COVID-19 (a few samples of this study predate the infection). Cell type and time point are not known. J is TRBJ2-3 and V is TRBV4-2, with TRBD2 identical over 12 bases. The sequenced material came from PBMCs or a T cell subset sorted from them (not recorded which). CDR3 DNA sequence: TGTGCCAGCAGCCAAACTAGCGGGGGGCCAGATACGCAGTATTTT. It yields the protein CASSQTSGGPDTQYF.